These 21 T cell receptor beta chains were sequenced from one sample in a study of blood T cell repertoires in COVID-19 (TCRdb year 2020). The method was the immunoSEQ multiplex PCR assay. Entries here come from immuneACCESS through TCRdb and include only in-frame sequences with V and J called. Some clones fail to appear in such tables; in the studies checked, an unresolved V gene covers under half of the shortfall, and the cause of the remainder is unknown. The sample table contains about 99,000 clones; only one count was recorded for 84% of them. The ten largest clones capture approximately 12% of the sample. Sequenced sample: peripheral blood. The receptors shown here come from a human donor in a cohort sampled during active COVID-19.

The chain employs TRBV12-5 and TRBJ2-7; TRBD2 is a possible D gene (5 bases). Germline loops: CDR1 LGHNT, CDR2 FRNRAP. The V end was cut by 6 bases, the J end by 3 bases, with 9 bases between. The CDR3 spans 12 residues. The CDR3 here is CASGEALYEQYF. As DNA, the CDR3 is TGTGCTAGTGGGGAGGCCCTCTACGAGCAGTACTTC. The whole variable domain, remainder taken from reference TRBV12-5 and TRBJ2-7, is DARVTQTPRHKVTEMGQEVTMRCQPILGHNTVFWYRQTMMQGLELLAYFRNRAPLDDSGMPKDRFSAEMPDATLATLKIQPSEPRDSAVYFCASGEALYEQYFGPGTRLTVT.

The gene calls are TRBV10-3 and TRBJ1-1; TRBD1 agrees at 7 bases. Germline assignment: CDR1 ENHRY and CDR2 SYGVKD. CDR3 length equals 15 residues. V lost 4 bases, J lost 1 base, and 6 bases stayed unmatched. The CDR3 DNA is TGTGCCATCAGTGGATTACAGGGGCCGAACACTGAAGCTTTCTTT. Residues: CAISGLQGPNTEAFF.

The chain has TRBV5-4 and TRBJ1-3; possibly TRBD1 for D (5 bases). Per the germline V gene, CDR1 is SGHNT and CDR2 is YYREEE (reference sequence). V was pared by 2 bases and J by 2 bases, with 11 bases between. CDR3 length equals 15 residues. CDR3 bases: TGTGCCAGCAGCTTCGGGGGAGGAACTGGAAACACCATATATTTT. Protein sequence: CASSFGGGTGNTIYF.

This clone was counted once. The junction shows a germline mismatch at one end, possibly a read error. The CDR3 here is CASSRTGSPNQPQHF. DNA for the CDR3: TGTGCTAGCAGTCGCACAGGAAGCCCCAATCAGCCCCAGCATTTT. V usage is TRBV7-7 and J usage is TRBJ1-5; perhaps TRBD1 as D (5 bases). This CDR3 comprises 15 residues. CDR1 and CDR2 from the germline V gene are SSHAT and FNYEAQ (reference sequence).

V is TRBV19 and J is TRBJ2-5; 10 bases agree with TRBD2. J lost 2 bases, V lost 8 bases, and 8 bases had no gene match. This CDR3 contains 15 residues. CDR1 is LNHDA, CDR2 SQIVND, per germline (reference sequence). CDR3 sequence reads: CASGSGGTEQETQYF. The CDR3 region has the DNA TGTGCCAGTGGTAGCGGGGGGACCGAACAAGAGACCCAGTACTTC.

The rearrangement links TRBV7-3 to TRBJ2-1; D may be TRBD1 (6 bases). Germline assignment: CDR1 SGHTA and CDR2 FQGTGA. There are 12 residues in the CDR3. V was cut by 5 bases and J by 10 bases, with 12 bases left in between. The CDR3 DNA is TGTGCCAGCAGCGGCCGAGACAGGGAGCAGTTCTTC. This sequence encodes CASSGRDREQFF.

The chain links TRBV18 to TRBJ2-7; a weak D match, TRBD1 (6 bases). With 8 bases removed from V and 4 bases from J, the gap between germline ends came to 21 bases. Per germline, CDR1 KGHSH and CDR2 LQKENI. The CDR3 contains 15 residues. The CDR3 DNA reads TGTGCCAGCACTCCTGGGGGCGGACGCCGGTACGAGCAGTACTTC. Translation: CASTPGGGRRYEQYF.

This sequence joins TRBV2 and TRBJ1-1, with 8 bases that match TRBD1. The CDR3 contains 15 residues. V was pared by 5 bases and J by 5 bases, with 10 bases of the junction left unmatched. CDR1 is SNHLY and CDR2 is FYNNEI in the germline V gene. CDR3 protein: CASSLQGVIGTEAFF. In DNA form, the CDR3 reads TGTGCCAGCAGTTTACAGGGGGTCATTGGGACTGAAGCTTTCTTT. The full variable domain, in which reference TRBV2 and TRBJ1-1 provide the parts outside the CDR3, is EPEVTQTPSHQVTQMGQEVILRCVPISNHLYFYWYRQILGQKVEFLVSFYNNEISEKSEIFDDQFSVERPDGSNFTLKIRSTKLEDSAMYFCASSLQGVIGTEAFFGQGTRLTVV.

The J gene is TRBJ2-1, the V gene TRBV5-1; D is undetermined. Germline CDR1 reads SGHRS; CDR2 reads YFSETQ. V was shortened by 0 bases and J by 2 bases, with 9 bases between the two germline ends. The CDR3 has 15 amino acids. CDR3 nucleotides: TGCGCCAGCAGCTTGGAACAACATCCCTACAATGAGCAGTTCTTC. It encodes CASSLEQHPYNEQFF.

This chain connects TRBV19 to TRBJ1-3, with D maybe TRBD1 (6 bases). The ends were cut back, 9 bases at V and 0 bases at J, with 12 bases in the middle. CDR1 and CDR2 (germline): LNHDA, SQIVND (reference sequence). There are 14 residues in the CDR3. Here the CDR3 reads CASPTQGSGNTIYF. In nucleotides, the CDR3 is TGTGCCAGCCCGACACAGGGCTCTGGAAACACCATATATTTT.

This clone showed up just once. This chain joins TRBV5-1 and TRBJ1-4; 8 nucleotides align to TRBD1. The V gene's germline CDR1 is SGHRS and CDR2 YFSETQ. The CDR3 extends over 14 amino acids. V was pared by 4 bases and J by 8 bases, with 7 bases of the junction left unmatched. CDR3 DNA sequence: TGCGCCAGCAGCCCAGGGGGCGAAGGCGAAAAACTGTTTTTT. Translation: CASSPGGEGEKLFF. Complete variable domain (other parts from reference TRBV5-1 and TRBJ1-4): KAGVTQTPRYLIKTRGQQVTLSCSPISGHRSVSWYQQTPGQGLQFLFEYFSETQRNKGNFPGRFSGRQFSNSRSEMNVSTLELGDSALYLCASSPGGEGEKLFFGSGTQLSVL.

This rearrangement joins TRBV7-6 to TRBJ1-4; weak D call: TRBD1 (5 bases). In germline, CDR1 is SGHVS, CDR2 FNYEAQ. There are 14 residues in the CDR3. The V end lost 5 bases, the J end lost 0 bases, and 7 bases lay between the germline ends. CDR3 loop: CASSVTATNEKLFF. The CDR3 nucleotides read TGTGCCAGCAGCGTGACAGCAACTAATGAAAAACTGTTTTTT.

This clone has just one count. The gene calls are TRBV6-5 and TRBJ2-1, with 10 bases aligning to TRBD2. Unmatched junction bases numbered 6, after V lost 7 bases and J lost 3 bases. This CDR3 contains 15 residues. Germline-derived CDR1 and CDR2 are MNHEY and SVGAGI. CDR3: CASTSGGRNYNEQFF. The CDR3 nucleotides are TGTGCCAGCACTAGCGGGGGCCGGAACTACAATGAGCAGTTCTTC.

V gene TRBV19 combines with J gene TRBJ2-3; D gene uncertain. This CDR3 contains 12 residues. The V gene lost 5 bases and the J gene lost 2 bases, with 5 bases spanning the gap. Germline loops: CDR1 LNHDA, CDR2 SQIVND (reference sequence). In nucleotides, the CDR3 is TGTGCCAGTAGTCAAAACACAGATACGCAGTATTTT. Translated, it gives CASSQNTDTQYF. The full variable domain, with the rest looked up from reference TRBV19 and TRBJ2-3, is DGGITQSPKYLFRKEGQNVTLSCEQNLNHDAMYWYRQDPGQGLRLIYYSQIVNDFQKGDIAEGYSVSREKKESFPLTVTSAQKNPTAFYLCASSQNTDTQYFGPGTRLTVL.

The genes are TRBV5-8 and TRBJ2-5, with 8 bases aligning to TRBD1. The CDR3 is 13 amino acids. V dropped 6 bases and J dropped 3; count of bases not matched to a gene: 4. In germline, CDR1 is SGHTS, CDR2 YDEGEE. CDR3 DNA: TGTGCCAGCACTCTACAGGGGGAAGAGACCCAGTACTTC. It codes for CASTLQGEETQYF.

V gene TRBV27 combines with J gene TRBJ1-5; D might be TRBD1 (6 bases). The CDR3 has 12 residues. Germline V gene lookup returns CDR1 MNHEY and CDR2 SMNVEV (reference sequence). V lost 9 bases and J lost 8, with 14 bases in between. CDR3 protein: CARGGGSEPQHF. The DNA for the CDR3 is TGTGCCAGAGGGGGGGGCTCGGAGCCCCAGCATTTT.

The chain is built from TRBV4-2 and TRBJ1-5; D remains unclear. Trimming pared 0 bases from V and 4 bases from J, leaving 13 bases between. Germline V gene sequence: CDR1 LGHNA, CDR2 YNFKEQ. The length of the CDR3 is 16 residues. The CDR3 loop is CASSQDKYGTNQPQHF. CDR3 DNA: TGTGCCAGCAGCCAAGATAAGTACGGTACTAATCAGCCCCAGCATTTT.

This clone came up once. The rearrangement uses TRBV5-5 and TRBJ1-5; 8 bases map to TRBD1. The CDR3 is made up of 17 amino acids. V lost 4 bases and J lost 0; bases outside the gene matches: 9. CDR1 is SGHKS and CDR2 is YYEKEE in the germline V gene (reference sequence). CDR3 sequence: CASSTRTGPNSNQPQHF. Written as DNA, the CDR3 is TGTGCCAGCAGCACTAGGACAGGGCCTAATAGCAATCAGCCCCAGCATTTT. Combining the CDR3 with reference TRBV5-5 and TRBJ1-5 gives the whole variable domain DAGVTQSPTHLIKTRGQQVTLRCSPISGHKSVSWYQQVLGQGPQFIFQYYEKEERGRGNFPDRFSARQFPNYSSELNVNALLLGDSALYLCASSTRTGPNSNQPQHFGDGTRLSIL.

The chain carries TRBV3-1 (or the pseudogene TRBV3-2) and TRBJ1-2; a weak D match, TRBD1 (5 bases). With 0 bases removed from V and 2 bases from J, the gap between germline ends came to 16 bases. CDR1 LGHDT and CDR2 YNNKEL come from the germline V gene (reference sequence). The length of the CDR3 is 17 residues. Written as DNA, the CDR3 is TGTGCCAGCAGCCAAGATATTCGGCAGGGTGAGAACTATGGCTACACCTTC. Its translation is CASSQDIRQGENYGYTF.

This chain uses TRBV19 with TRBJ1-4; D ambiguous. CDR1 LNHDA and CDR2 SQIVND come from the germline V gene (reference sequence). The CDR3 spans 16 residues. V was cut by 6 bases and J by 0 bases, with 14 bases left in between. The CDR3 is CASRTGRGATNEKLFF. The CDR3 DNA reads as TGTGCCAGTAGGACCGGACGGGGAGCAACTAATGAAAAACTGTTTTTT.

The V gene is TRBV4-3, the J gene TRBJ2-1; D is unresolved. This CDR3 region has 12 residues. V lost 4 bases, J lost 4 bases, and 5 bases lay in between. The V gene's germline CDR1 is LGHNA and CDR2 YSLEER. CDR3 sequence reads: CASSLGYNEQFF. The CDR3 nucleotides are TGCGCCAGCAGCCTCGGGTACAATGAGCAGTTCTTC.